This entry is about one T cell receptor (beta chain). The antigen is undetermined. Repertoires were generated with immunoSEQ multiplex PCR, while TCRdb's copy carries only in-frame clones and drops some. The table records tens of thousands of clones, about 93% of them present only once. The CDR3 is 14 amino acids. CDR1 is SGHRS and CDR2 is YFSETQ in the germline V gene. V lost 2 bases to trimming and J lost 2 bases, with 10 bases between them. The data were obtained in a study of OX40 agonist ivuxolimab in advanced cancers. Study context: The dose-escalation cohort had hepatocellular carcinoma, melanoma, renal cell or head and neck cancer.

Findings and limits, study-wide: Circulating CD4+ and CD8+ T cells showed clonal expansion by week 6 at 0.1 to 3.0 mg/kg.

The sequence was obtained from an adult with an advanced solid tumor such as melanoma, head and neck, liver or kidney cancer. The material was CD4+ or CD8+ T cells sorted from blood, obtained in a trial of the OX40 agonist ivuxolimab. V and J are TRBV5-1 and TRBJ1-2; D remains unclear. CDR3 sequence (DNA): TGCGCCAGCAGCTTCGAGGGTGAGAACTATGGCTACACCTTC. Protein product: CASSFEGENYGYTF.